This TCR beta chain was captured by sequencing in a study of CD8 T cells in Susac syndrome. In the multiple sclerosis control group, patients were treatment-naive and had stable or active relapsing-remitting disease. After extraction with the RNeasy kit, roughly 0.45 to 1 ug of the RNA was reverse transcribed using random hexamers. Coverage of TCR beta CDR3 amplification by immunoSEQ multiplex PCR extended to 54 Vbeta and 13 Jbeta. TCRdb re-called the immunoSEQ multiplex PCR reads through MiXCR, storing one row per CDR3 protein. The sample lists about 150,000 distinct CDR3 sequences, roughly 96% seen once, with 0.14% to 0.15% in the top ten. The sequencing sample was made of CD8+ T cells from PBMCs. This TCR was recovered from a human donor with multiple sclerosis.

For the CDR3, the DNA is TGCAGTGCTAGGGACAACCAAGAGACCCAGTACTTC. Protein sequence: CSARDNQETQYF. V is TRBV20-1 and J is TRBJ2-5, with TRBD1 as a possible D gene (5 bases). Trimming removed 3 bases from V and 0 bases from J, with 5 bases in between. Germline-derived CDR1 and CDR2 are DFQATT and SNEGSKA (reference sequence). The CDR3 has 12 amino acids.